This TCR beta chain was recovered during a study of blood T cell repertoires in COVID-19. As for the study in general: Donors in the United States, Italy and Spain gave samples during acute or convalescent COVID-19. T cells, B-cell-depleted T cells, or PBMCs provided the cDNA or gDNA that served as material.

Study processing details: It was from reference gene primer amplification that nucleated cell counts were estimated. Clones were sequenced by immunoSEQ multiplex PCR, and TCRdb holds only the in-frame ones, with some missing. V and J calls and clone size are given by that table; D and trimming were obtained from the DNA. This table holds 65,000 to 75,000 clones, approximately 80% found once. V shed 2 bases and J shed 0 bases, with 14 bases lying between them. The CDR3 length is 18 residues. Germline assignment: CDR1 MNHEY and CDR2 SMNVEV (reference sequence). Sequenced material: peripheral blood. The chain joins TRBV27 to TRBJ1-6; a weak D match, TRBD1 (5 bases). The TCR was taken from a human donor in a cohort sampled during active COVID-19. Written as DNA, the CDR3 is TGTGCCAGCAGTTTAACGGGCGGGGGGAGCTCCTATAATTCACCCCTCCACTTT. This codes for CASSLTGGGSSYNSPLHF.